These T cell receptor beta chains were read from a single sample in a study of shared clonotypes between healthy human individuals. This table comes from immunoSEQ multiplex PCR, and its TCRdb copy is limited to in-frame clones, with some not included. Of hundreds of thousands of clones listed, less than 80% are singletons. The sample was PBMCs. The source is a woman aged 40 to 50 in good health. Some clones in this sample may be carry-over from other donors' samples. Each CDR3 is given with its conserved first and last residue. The D gene is left open where the match is weak. Rows give clone size only sometimes, using once, few, many, or a class for an expanded clone.

j_call: TRBJ2-7; v_call: TRBV29-1; d_call: -; clone_size: -; cdr3_nt: TGCAGCGTTGTCCAGGGGGGTTACGAGCAGTACTTC; cdr3_aa: CSVVQGGYEQYF
j_call: TRBJ1-4; v_call: TRBV18; d_call: -; clone_size: -; cdr3_nt: TGTGCCAGCTCACCCGAGATCCGGGGCGAAAAACTGTTTTTT; cdr3_aa: CASSPEIRGEKLFF
j_call: TRBJ2-2; v_call: TRBV30; d_call: -; clone_size: -; cdr3_nt: TGTGCCTGGAGTGTAGGGGGCAGGGGGGACACCGGGGAGCTGTTTTTT; cdr3_aa: CAWSVGGRGDTGELFF
j_call: TRBJ2-7; v_call: TRBV10-1; d_call: -; clone_size: -; cdr3_nt: TGCGCCAGCAGCCGGGACGCCTCCTACGAGCAGTACTTC; cdr3_aa: CASSRDASYEQYF
j_call: TRBJ1-1; v_call: TRBV25-1; d_call: -; clone_size: once; cdr3_nt: TGTGCCAGCAGTGATTTTGGGGGGAAGAACACTGAAGCTTTCTTT; cdr3_aa: CASSDFGGKNTEAFF
j_call: TRBJ2-3; v_call: TRBV29-1; d_call: -; clone_size: -; cdr3_nt: TGCAGCGTATCAGGGTCTAGCACAGATACGCAGTATTTT; cdr3_aa: CSVSGSSTDTQYF
j_call: TRBJ1-2; v_call: TRBV6-5; d_call: -; clone_size: -; cdr3_nt: TGTGCCAGCAGAGCAGCCTATGGCTACACCTTC; cdr3_aa: CASRAAYGYTF
j_call: TRBJ2-3; v_call: TRBV5-8; d_call: -; clone_size: -; cdr3_nt: TGTGCCAGCAGCTTGGTCCGAGGCGCAGATACGCAGTATTTT; cdr3_aa: CASSLVRGADTQYF
j_call: TRBJ1-3; v_call: TRBV29-1; d_call: TRBD1; clone_size: -; cdr3_nt: TGCAGCGTTGACTCGACAGGGGGCTATGGAAACACCATATATTTT; cdr3_aa: CSVDSTGGYGNTIYF
j_call: TRBJ2-1; v_call: TRBV27; d_call: -; clone_size: -; cdr3_nt: TGTGCCAGCGCAGCGGCGAGCTCCTACAATGAGCAGTTCTTC; cdr3_aa: CASAAASSYNEQFF
j_call: TRBJ2-4; v_call: TRBV28; d_call: TRBD1; clone_size: once; cdr3_nt: TGTGCCAGCAACCCTATAGGACAGGGTGGTATTGGTTTAAACATTCAGTACTTC; cdr3_aa: CASNPIGQGGIGLNIQYF